These T cell receptor beta chains were read from a single sample in a study of OX40 agonist ivuxolimab in advanced cancers. The protocol was immunoSEQ multiplex PCR, while the TCRdb copy is restricted to in-frame clones and leaves out a portion. The sample shows around 76,000 clones, around 94% of them seen only once. The material sequenced was CD4+ or CD8+ T cells sorted from blood, taken in a trial of the OX40 agonist ivuxolimab. Receptor source: an adult with an advanced solid tumor such as melanoma, head and neck, liver or kidney cancer. Each CDR3 is given with its conserved first and last residue. The D gene is left open where the match is weak. The size field is filled for only some rows; it gives once, few, many or a size class.

>13|TRBJ1-1|TRBV27|NA|NA
TGTGCCAGCAGTTTTTTGGACTCAACCGAAGCTTTCTTT
CASSFLDSTEAFF
>15|TRBJ2-1|TRBV10-1|NA|NA
TGCGCCAGCAGTGAGGAGGGACTGACCGTAGGGGAGCAGTTCTTC
CASSEEGLTVGEQFF
>18|TRBJ2-7|TRBV4-1|NA|NA
TGCGCCAGCAGCCAAGAAGTAATGGGCGGGATGTGGTCCTACGAGCAGTACTTC
CASSQEVMGGMWSYEQYF
>15|TRBJ2-7|TRBV9|TRBD2|NA
TGTGCCAGCAGCCCACCCCGGGGGGGTTTTCGCGAGCAGTACTTC
CASSPPRGGFREQYF
>14|TRBJ2-7|TRBV4-3|NA|NA
TGCGCCAGCAGCCAAGACACAGTCACCTACGAGCAGTACTTC
CASSQDTVTYEQYF
>17|TRBJ2-7|TRBV15|TRBD1|NA
TGTGCCACCAGCCCAGAGGGGGGGGGACAGGGCTACTACGAGCAGTACTTC
CATSPEGGGQGYYEQYF
>14|TRBJ1-5|TRBV6-6|NA|once
TGTGCCAGCAGTTACACAGGGTACAATCAGCCCCAGCATTTT
CASSYTGYNQPQHF
>15|TRBJ2-1|TRBV30|TRBD2|NA
TGTGCCTGGTCCCTTAGCGGGAGTTGGGACAATGAGCAGTTCTTC
CAWSLSGSWDNEQFF
>15|TRBJ2-7|TRBV29-1|TRBD2|once
TGCAGCGTTGTGGGACTAGCGGGATTACCTTACGAGCAGTACTTC
CSVVGLAGLPYEQYF
>14|TRBJ1-4|TRBV5-4|NA|NA
TGTGCCAGCAGCGGCGAGGGGGTGGGGGAAAAACTGTTTTTT
CASSGEGVGEKLFF
>14|TRBJ2-1|TRBV29-1|TRBD2|NA
TGCAGCGCTCCGACTAGCGGATCTTACAATGAGCAGTTCTTC
CSAPTSGSYNEQFF
>17|TRBJ2-5|TRBV11-2|TRBD1|NA
TGTGCCAGCAGCTTAGAATGGGCGACAGGGGTCCAAGAGACCCAGTACTTC
CASSLEWATGVQETQYF
>14|TRBJ2-7|TRBV2|TRBD2|NA
TGTGCCAGCTCGGGGCGGGAGACGCCAGTAGAGCAGTACTTC
CASSGRETPVEQYF
>16|TRBJ2-3|TRBV27|NA|NA
TGTGCCAGCAGGCCCCGACCGGGACGGTCCTCGGATACGCAGTATTTT
CASRPRPGRSSDTQYF
>14|TRBJ2-7|TRBV4-1|TRBD1|NA
TGCGCCAGCAGCCGCGGACAGGGGACCTACGAGCAGTACTTC
CASSRGQGTYEQYF
>16|TRBJ1-3|TRBV27|TRBD1|NA
TGTGCCAGCAGTACACAGGGGCCTCTCTCTGGAAACACCATATATTTT
CASSTQGPLSGNTIYF
>13|TRBJ2-3|TRBV4-3|NA|NA
TGCGCCAGCAGCCAAGAGGCCCCAGATACGCAGTATTTT
CASSQEAPDTQYF
>17|TRBJ2-7|TRBV9|TRBD1|NA
TGTGCCAGCAGCGTGGATTCGGGAACAGGGGGCTCCTACGAGCAGTACTTC
CASSVDSGTGGSYEQYF
>16|TRBJ2-7|TRBV7-9|NA|NA
TGTGCCAGCACCTTGGTCGACTGGCGGCCATCCTACGAGCAGTACTTC
CASTLVDWRPSYEQYF
>15|TRBJ1-1|TRBV15|NA|NA
TGTGCCACCAGCAGAGATCGGACGAGGAACACTGAAGCTTTCTTT
CATSRDRTRNTEAFF
>14|TRBJ2-7|TRBV13|TRBD1|few
TGTGCCAGCAGCTCTCCAGGGGGCGCCTACGAGCAGTACTTC
CASSSPGGAYEQYF
>19|TRBJ2-1|TRBV9|TRBD2|NA
TGTGCCAGCAGCGCCTACGTCTCTACTAGCGGGATCATGTTGGATGAGCAGTTCTTC
CASSAYVSTSGIMLDEQFF
>13|TRBJ1-6|TRBV6-6|NA|NA
TGTGCCAGCTGCCAGTCCTGGAATTCACCCCTCCACTTT
CASCQSWNSPLHF
>18|TRBJ1-4|TRBV27|NA|NA
TGTGCCAGCAGTTTTTCGGGGGCCGGAATCGAAACCGCCTCGAAACTGTTTTTT
CASSFSGAGIETASKLFF
>14|TRBJ1-1|TRBV18|NA|NA
TGTGCCAGCTCATCTCCGGAGTGGAACACTGAAGCTTTCTTT
CASSSPEWNTEAFF
>15|TRBJ1-1|TRBV27|TRBD1|NA
TGTGCCAGCAGCTCCCGACAGGGTGCAGACACTGAAGCTTTCTTT
CASSSRQGADTEAFF
>16|TRBJ2-1|TRBV5-1|TRBD2|NA
TGCGCCAGCAGCTCACCGGGGACTAGGGCCTACAATGAGCAGTTCTTC
CASSSPGTRAYNEQFF
>13|TRBJ1-1|TRBV7-9|TRBD1|once
TGTGCCAGCAGCTTCGGACAGGGGAGTGAAGCTTTCTTT
CASSFGQGSEAFF